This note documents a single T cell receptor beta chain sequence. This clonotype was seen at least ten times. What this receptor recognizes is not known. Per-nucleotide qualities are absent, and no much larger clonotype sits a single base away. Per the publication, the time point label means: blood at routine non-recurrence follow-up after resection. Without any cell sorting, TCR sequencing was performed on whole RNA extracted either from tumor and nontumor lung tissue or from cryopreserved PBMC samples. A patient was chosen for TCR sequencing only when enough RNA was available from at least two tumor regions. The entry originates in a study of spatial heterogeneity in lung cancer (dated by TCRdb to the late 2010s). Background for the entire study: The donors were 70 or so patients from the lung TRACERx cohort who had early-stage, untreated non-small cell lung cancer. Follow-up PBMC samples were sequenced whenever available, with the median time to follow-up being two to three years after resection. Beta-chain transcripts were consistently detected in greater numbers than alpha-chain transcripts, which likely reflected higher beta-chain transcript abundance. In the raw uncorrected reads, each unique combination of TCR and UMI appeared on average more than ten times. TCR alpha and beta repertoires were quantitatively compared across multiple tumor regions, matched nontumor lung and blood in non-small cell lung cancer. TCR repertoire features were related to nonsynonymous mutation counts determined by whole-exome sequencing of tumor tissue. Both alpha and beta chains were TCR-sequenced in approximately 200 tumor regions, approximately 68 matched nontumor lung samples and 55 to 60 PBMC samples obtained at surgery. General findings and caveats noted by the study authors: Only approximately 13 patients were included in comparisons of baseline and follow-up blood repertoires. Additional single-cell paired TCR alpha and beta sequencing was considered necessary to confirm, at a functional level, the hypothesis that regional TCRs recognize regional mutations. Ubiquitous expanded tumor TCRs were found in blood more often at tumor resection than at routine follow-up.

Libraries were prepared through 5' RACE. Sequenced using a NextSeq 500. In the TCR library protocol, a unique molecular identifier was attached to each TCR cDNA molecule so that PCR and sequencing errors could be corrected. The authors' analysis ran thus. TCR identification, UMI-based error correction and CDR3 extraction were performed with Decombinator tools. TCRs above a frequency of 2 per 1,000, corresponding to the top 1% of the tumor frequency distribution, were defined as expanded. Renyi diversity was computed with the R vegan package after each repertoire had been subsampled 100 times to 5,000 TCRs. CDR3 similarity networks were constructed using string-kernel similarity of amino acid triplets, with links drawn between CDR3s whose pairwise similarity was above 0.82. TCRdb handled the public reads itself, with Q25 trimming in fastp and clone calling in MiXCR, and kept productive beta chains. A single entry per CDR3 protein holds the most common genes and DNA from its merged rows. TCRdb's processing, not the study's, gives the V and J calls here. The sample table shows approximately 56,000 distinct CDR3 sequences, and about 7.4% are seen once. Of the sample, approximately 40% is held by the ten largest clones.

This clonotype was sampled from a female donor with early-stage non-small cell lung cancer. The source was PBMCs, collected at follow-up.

The CDR3 region reads CSVVLTGNNEQYF. At the DNA level, the sequence is TGCAGCGTTGTTTTGACAGGGAACAACGAGCAGTACTTC. The V and J segments used are TRBV29-1 and TRBJ2-7; TRBD1 lines up with 7 middle nucleotides. Trimming takes 4 bases off V and 5 bases off J; junction bases not matched to a gene: 8. The CDR3 measures 13 amino acids from cysteine to phenylalanine. The retained sequence is limited to the CDR3, 39 bases, with the frame set at the first base. CDR1 and CDR2 (SQVTM, ANQGSEA) derive from the germline V gene.